This T cell receptor (beta chain) was recovered during a study of T-cell reconstitution after alpha-beta-depleted transplantation in children (TCRdb year 2016). In the study overall: Using TCR repertoire profiling, the study followed T-cell immune reconstitution in a quantitative way in children after TCRalphabeta/CD19-depleted allogeneic hematopoietic cell transplantation.

Preparation of the library involved PCR. The instrument given in TCRdb is Illumina HiSeq 2500. Molecular barcoding was employed in the preparation of TCR libraries, with unique molecular identifiers being used to normalize TCRbeta repertoire quantification. Using fastp at Q25 and MiXCR, TCRdb reprocessed the public reads and kept productive beta chains. Rows are unified per CDR3 protein, each entry keeping the most common DNA and genes. In all, the sample holds about 610,000 distinct CDR3 sequences, and about 10% of those were seen once. Clones ranked in the top ten supply about 4.3% of the sample. This clonotype showed up many times. The target of this receptor is not known. The sample holds no much larger clone one base away, and base qualities are not on file. This sequence originates from a human donor who donated a stem cell graft to a child with acute myeloid leukemia. Sequenced material: PBMCs from the stem cell graft donor, taken from the stem cell graft.

The CDR3 protein sequence reads: CASSYRGATNEKLFF. The DNA is as follows: TGTGCCAGCAGTTACCGAGGGGCAACTAATGAAAAACTGTTTTTT. The sequence links TRBV6-5 to TRBJ1-4; D gene: possibly TRBD1, on 5 matching bases. Cut back by 2 bases and 0 bases, the V and J ends lie 7 bases apart. Inclusive of the bounding cysteine and phenylalanine, the CDR3 is 15 residues long. The retained sequence is limited to the CDR3, 45 bases, with the frame set at the first base. The germline V gene supplies CDR1 MNHEY and CDR2 SVGAGI.